This TCR beta chain was documented in a study of cytomegalovirus exposure and HLA in healthy donors. Regarding the study as a whole: Productive status was seen about 90% or about 30% of the time for most TCR beta V segments in an earlier analysis. Apart from CMV serostatus, no immune exposure information was available. Some public TCRs appeared in many individuals, while most sequences were rare.

Primers included in the PCR were 60 Vbeta and 13 Jbeta primers. Clones were read by immunoSEQ multiplex PCR, and TCRdb kept only the in-frame ones, dropping some. The profile covers about 200,000 clones, with roughly 80% appearing a single time and approximately 0.36% taken by the ten largest. With respect to this clone: Its antigen is unidentified.

CDR1 and CDR2 from the germline V gene are SGHVS and FNYEAQ. CDR3 length: 13 amino acids. J gave up 16 bases and V 3 bases, and 12 bases lay outside the gene matches. Healthy donors of bone marrow made up the group. Source material: PBMCs. The chain is built from TRBV7-6 and TRBJ2-1; 7 bases are shared with TRBD2. The sequence derives from a male donor in good health and CMV-seropositive. CDR3 region: CASSLEAGTEGFF. The DNA of the CDR3 is TGTGCCAGCAGCTTGGAAGCGGGAACGGAGGGTTTCTTC.